What follows is one TCR beta chain and its context. No cognate antigen has been identified for it. Nothing much larger sits one base from this clone, and base qualities are not available. The protocol used for the library was 5' RACE. For sequencing, an Illumina HiSeq 2500 was employed. A second PCR of roughly 7 to 12 cycles was performed with a sample-barcoded 5' primer and a J-beta primer mix. A unique molecular identifier was introduced onto each TCR beta cDNA molecule by a template-switch 5' adaptor carrying 12 random nucleotides. Each sample yielded at least 3 million CDR3-containing paired-end reads. First-strand cDNA synthesis was performed from all RNA using the Mint cDNA synthesis kit, with priming by a TRBC-specific oligonucleotide. Following uracil-DNA glycosylase treatment, all cDNA underwent a first 18-cycle PCR with the universal primers M1SS and BC2_uni_R. From the authors' description of their analysis: For normalization, 1 million high-quality reads were randomly selected from each sample, with every read carrying a distinct molecular identifier. Instead of being binned into consensus sequences, reads that shared molecular identifiers were thrown out. CDR3 identification, clonotype clustering and error correction used MiTCR with a Q25 quality threshold and the strictest error-elimination algorithm. A nonparametric unseen species model with Euler transformation was used to estimate lower-bound total TCR beta diversity. Starting from the raw public reads, TCRdb applied fastp trimming at Q25, assembled clones with MiXCR and retained in-frame beta chains. Rows with a matching CDR3 protein are joined into one entry that keeps the most common DNA and genes. These V and J calls derive from TCRdb rather than the authors' analysis. Within this sample are roughly 550,000 distinct CDR3 sequences, with 20% to 30% of them counted one time only. The top ten clones comprise 7.5% to 9% of the sample.

The germline V gene (reference sequence) gives CDR1 as PRHDT and CDR2 as FYEKMQ. From the cysteine up to the phenylalanine, the CDR3 has a length of 15 residues. Of the read, only the CDR3 DNA is kept; its 45 bases are in frame from base 1. These data belong to a study of blood T cells in healthy people across ages (dated by TCRdb to between 2015 and 2017). Context from the whole study: Template switching captured roughly one uniquely barcoded TCR beta cDNA molecule per two T cells in model experiments. To track age-related changes in TCR beta repertoire diversity, the study relied on deep sequencing normalized with unique cDNA molecular identifiers. Four age groups were formed from the donors: young (average roughly 16 years), middle-aged (approximately 42), aged (about 62) and long-lived (less than 85). Using the same blood draw, the study looked at two additional independent replicas of 1 million unique cDNA reads for two donors, one aged 18 to 29 and the other aged 80 or older.

Study-level results and caveats: The percentage of naive T cells measured by flow cytometry correlated strongly with observed TCR beta diversity. Donor CMV infection status was unknown, potentially confounding age-related changes in expanded clonotypes. Compared with the aged group, more naive CD4+ T cells, fewer expanded clones and increased TCR diversity were shown by the long-lived group, suggesting age selection. As age increased, observed TCR beta diversity per million T cells dropped in a roughly linear way, and a significant reduction was already evident by age approximately 40. Estimates of total diversity from one million sequenced T cells were regarded as lower bounds and underestimates. Since profiling was done on bulk unsorted PBMCs, naive and antigen-experienced compartments could not be conclusively compared.

The donors were roughly 40 Caucasian individuals from Russia, aged about 6 to 100 years, who were systemically healthy. Each donor gave 8 to 10 milliliters of peripheral blood, collected into EDTA-treated Vacutainer tubes. Ficoll-Paque density-gradient centrifugation was used to isolate PBMCs, with at least 6 million per sample. Trizol reagent was used to extract total RNA from PBMCs, with at least 5 micrograms per sample. For every donor, flow cytometry on a PBMC aliquot measured the percentage of naive CD45RAhigh/CD27high T cells. The same data also went into a second study, on T cells of mothers and their children. As that second paper reports: Nine systemically healthy Caucasian individuals served as donors, namely three mothers together with their six children. cDNA synthesis used all of the extracted RNA, with about 1.5 ug of RNA in each 15 ul reaction. In the second PCR, sample barcodes and 2-4 random nucleotides were introduced via the M1S primer. Each mother yielded over 9 million TCR beta CDR3 reads and each child some 3 million reads. Thymic selection similarly shapes TCR recombination output in related and unrelated pairs, with minor effect from inherited differences. Normalized repertoire overlap was always slightly but never significantly higher in related than unrelated mother-child pairs. No persistent microchimeric T cell clones were detected, at a sensitivity of about 100 clones per million clonotypes. In the study, deep NGS was used to compare the TCR beta repertoires of mothers and children, and features distinguishing related mother-child pairs from unrelated individuals were sought. On average, the children were around 11 +/- 4 years old, while the mothers were about 40 +/- 4 years old. Libraries were sequenced on Illumina HiSeq 2000 with 100+100 nt paired-end reads after adapter ligation with NEBNext reagents. To prevent cross-contamination, the mother and child libraries were prepared a month apart and were sequenced in separate runs. Each donor had between about 450,000 and 2,100,000 distinct TCR beta clonotypes identified. Naive TCR beta clonotypes were estimated from low-frequency clonotypes matched to each donor's FACS-determined naive share, without sorting.

This TCR was sampled from a boy younger than 18 in good health. The rearranged chain carries TRBV13 and TRBJ2-5; no D segment can be confidently identified. The closer fit of TRBJ2-7 to the DNA end suggests the J call may be wrong. The sample consisted of blood. The bases are TGTGCCAGCAGCTTAGGGGGTTACGGAAACTACGAGCAGTACTTC. Translated, it reads CASSLGGYGNYEQYF.